Listed here is a single T cell receptor (beta chain). Its antigen is not yet known. No base quality values were provided; no much bigger clone lies one nucleotide off. The CDR3 goes from the cysteine to the phenylalanine over 14 residues. Of the read, only the CDR3 DNA is kept; its 42 bases are in frame from base 1. V drops 6 bases and J drops 5 bases, leaving 16 bases in between. CDR1 and CDR2 are drawn from the germline V gene (reference sequence): MNHNY, SVGAGI. This sample was included in a study of T cell responses to AZD1222 COVID-19 vaccine (TCRdb year 2021). With regard to the full study: AZD1222 recipients given second doses at about 4 weeks or at about 12 weeks were pooled, since spike-specific TCR depth and breadth were not found to differ between the two schedules. TCR sequencing was performed for fewer than 250 trial participants, of whom 200 to 210 were given two doses of AZD1222 and around 25 were given two doses of MenACWY control vaccine. Trial participants were enrolled by age into 18-55, 56-69 and 70-plus year subgroups, with around 140, 26 and 57 TCR-sequenced participants respectively. On the study overall, not on this receptor specifically: The whole spike protein was spanned by vaccine-associated CD4 TCRs, and dominant responses were seen in regions 160-218 and 743-854. Most participants were white British and females outnumbered males, and the authors suggested that clonal diversity may have been underestimated. After two AZD1222 doses, spike-specific TCR breadth and depth were significantly higher than at day 0 and than in MenACWY recipients. Conclusions about previously exposed vaccinees were limited because only a handful of AZD1222 recipients were SARS-CoV-2 seropositive at baseline. Nearly half of unique spike-specific TCRs reportedly recognized epitopes outside regions mutated in the B.1.351 and B.1.1.7 variants. The 56-69-year group was small, and its depth increase did not reach significance, likely because of low power. Because no day 14 peak-response samples were available, the repertoires could be characterized only after the peak T cell response.

The CDR3 regions of human TCRbeta chains were subjected to immunosequencing. In the original analysis: Repertoire TCRs were matched against a reference library of SARS-CoV-2-specific TCRs generated with the MIRA antigen-specificity platform. Breadth was defined as the fraction of unique TCRs that were SARS-CoV-2-associated, and depth was defined as the fraction of total T cells that were SARS-CoV-2-associated. Using the MIRA data, every spike-specific TCR was mapped to the spike region that the TCR reacted to and assigned to either a CD4 or a CD8 class. Log10-transformed breadth and depth values were compared by one-way ANOVA with Sidak's multiple comparisons tests. Not all clones reach the TCRdb copy of this immuneACCESS table, which keeps in-frame sequences only. Checked studies attribute under half of the gap to unresolved V genes and leave the rest unexplained. For V, J and clone size, that table is used; D and trimming come from the DNA. The sample table records 120,000 or so clones; approximately 86% of these occur just once. The ten largest clones take up approximately 1.6% of the sample.

Per the publication, the time point label means: baseline before first vaccination. Vaccinee samples came from UK trials COV001 and COV002, including a single-blind randomized controlled phase 2/3 trial of AZD1222 (ChAdOx1 nCoV-19) in healthy adults. Trial participant PBMC samples were collected at day 0 and day 28 after the second dose for TCRbeta chain sequencing. The chain joins TRBV6-6 to TRBJ1-1, with the D segment identity uncertain. This receptor was identified in an adult in good health. The material was peripheral blood, obtained on day 0 of AZD1222 vaccination. At the DNA level, the sequence is TGTGCCAGCAGCCTAGTAGGAGGTGGTACTGAAGCTTTCTTT. This yields the protein CASSLVGGGTEAFF.